The rows below give T cell receptor beta chains drawn from one sample of a study of tumor-infiltrating lymphocytes in primary liver carcinoma. TCRdb itself ran the multiplex PCR reads through MiXCR, one entry per CDR3 protein. There are approximately 110,000 distinct CDR3 sequences in the sample; 64% occur only once, and about 8% lies in the top ten. Sequencing used liver tumor tissue from sampling region 3. These receptors were collected from a woman aged 55-69 years with primary liver carcinoma and hepatitis B virus infection. The CDR3 runs from the conserved cysteine through the conserved F or W. D genes are given only for firm matches. Clone size appears in some rows only: once, few, many, or a class for an expanded clone.

>TRBJ1-3|TRBV7-9|NA|few
CASSSPRGRPSSHSGNTIYF
TGTGCCAGCAGCTCCCCCCGGGGGAGACCTTCCTCCCACTCTGGAAACACCATATATTTT
>TRBJ1-3|TRBV9|NA|few
CASSVGEASGNTIYF
TGTGCCAGCAGCGTAGGGGAGGCCTCTGGAAACACCATATATTTT
>TRBJ2-3|TRBV5-1|NA|many
CASSAYRSTTGPDTQYF
TGCGCCAGCAGCGCCTACAGGAGCACTACAGGTCCAGATACGCAGTATTTT
>TRBJ1-6|TRBV4-1|TRBD1|many
CASSQDEDRGNSPLHF
TGCGCCAGCAGCCAAGATGAGGACAGGGGGAATTCACCCCTCCACTTT
>TRBJ2-3|TRBV30|NA|NA
CAWSRSAVKQYF
TGTGCCTGGAGTCGTAGTGCAGTTAAGCAGTACTTT
>TRBJ2-5|TRBV29-1|TRBD2|NA
CSVAVRTSAEETHYF
TGCAGCGTGGCCGTCCGGACTAGCGCTGAAGAGACCCATTACTTC
>TRBJ1-3|TRBV10-2|NA|many
CASSAGFTGNTIYF
TGCGCCAGCAGTGCAGGATTTACGGGAAACACCATATATTTT
>TRBJ1-5|TRBV6-6|TRBD1|many
CASSRGQGGNQPQHF
TGTGCCAGCAGCCGTGGACAGGGGGGCAATCAGCCCCAGCATTTT
>TRBJ2-1|TRBV29-1|TRBD2|once
CSVEVLTSGINEQFF
TGCAGCGTTGAAGTCCTTACTAGCGGGATTAATGAGCAGTTCTTC
>TRBJ1-1|TRBV15|NA|NA
CATSRDLGMGAFF
TGTGCCACCAGCAGAGATCTGGGGATGGGGGCTTTCTTT
>TRBJ1-2|TRBV7-9|TRBD1|few
CASSLADRGDYGYTF
TGTGCCAGCAGCTTAGCGGACAGGGGTGACTATGGCTACACCTTC
>TRBJ2-3|TRBV29-1|TRBD1|many
CSVQGQGARVTQYF
TGCAGCGTACAGGGACAGGGGGCGCGGGTTACGCAGTATTTT
>TRBJ1-1|TRBV4-1|NA|once
CASSPMTMMSEAFF
TGCGCGAGCAGCCCCATGACAATGATGTCTGAAGCTTTCTTT
>TRBJ2-7|TRBV7-2|TRBD2|once
CASSRLAGGHEQYF
TGTGCCAGCAGTCGACTAGCGGGAGGCCACGAGCAGTACTTC
>TRBJ1-1|TRBV6-1|NA|many
CASSERPGRGTEAFF
TGTGCCAGCAGTGAAAGGCCGGGACGAGGAACTGAAGCTTTCTTT
>TRBJ2-7|TRBV6-5|NA|NA
CTSSYSGWQGTYEQCF
TGTACCAGCAGCTATTCCGGTTGGCAGGGGACCTACGAGCAGTGCTTC
>TRBJ2-5|TRBV28|TRBD1|NA
CASSSGSGQIQETQYF
TGTGCCAGCAGTTCAGGGTCGGGACAGATCCAAGAGACCCAGTACTTC
>TRBJ1-3|TRBV6-5|NA|many
CASSYSQGVGSGNTIYF
TGTGCCAGCAGTTACTCCCAGGGCGTCGGGTCTGGAAACACCATATATTTT
>TRBJ2-5|TRBV14|NA|NA
CASSQVSTQRETRYF
TGTGCCAGCAGCCAAGTATCCACACAGCGAGAGACCCGGTACTTC
>TRBJ1-2|TRBV6-4|TRBD1|few
CASGAMAGQLSGYTF
TGTGCCAGCGGTGCCATGGCGGGACAGCTTAGTGGCTACACCTTC
>TRBJ2-7|TRBV11-2|TRBD1|NA
CASSSDRASDEQYF
TGTGCCAGCAGCAGCGACAGGGCCTCGGACGAGCAGTACTTC
>TRBJ2-3|TRBV11-2|TRBD1|NA
CVSSSTLLQGADTQCF
TGTGTCAGCAGCTCAACCCTGTTACAGGGGGCAGATACGCAGTGTTTT
>TRBJ2-7|TRBV11-3|TRBD1|once
CTSSPVTGGNHEQYF
TGTACCAGCAGCCCCGTGACAGGGGGCAACCACGAGCAGTACTTC
>TRBJ1-2|TRBV6-5|NA|many
CASSYRAGYGYTF
TGTGCCAGCAGTTACAGGGCTGGCTATGGCTACACCTTC
>TRBJ1-2|TRBV12-3/TRBV12-4|TRBD1|NA
CASNLRDRNYDYTF
TGTGCCAGCAATTTACGGGACAGGAACTATGACTACACCTTC
>TRBJ2-1|TRBV7-9|NA|few
CASSFYQSSYNEQFF
TGTGCCAGCAGCTTCTATCAGAGCTCCTACAATGAGCAGTTCTTC
>TRBJ2-7|TRBV3-1|TRBD2|NA
CASSLQRGVWQYF
TGTGCCAGCAGCCTTCAGCGGGGGGTCTGGCAGTACTTC
>TRBJ2-3|TRBV11-3|TRBD2|NA
CTGSFRTSTETQYF
TGCACCGGCAGCTTCAGGACTAGCACAGAAACGCAGTATTTT
>TRBJ2-7|TRBV18|NA|NA
CASSALTGRGQYEQCF
TGTGCCAGCTCAGCCCTGACAGGAAGGGGCCAATACGAGCAGTGCTTC
>TRBJ2-7|TRBV28|TRBD1|NA
CASSRRTGRGSYEQYF
TGTGCCAGCAGTCGGAGGACAGGGAGAGGGTCCTACGAGCAGTACTTC
>TRBJ2-1|TRBV5-1|NA|NA
CASSSSGSYNEQFF
TGCGCCAGCAGTTCATCAGGCTCCTACAATGAGCAGTTCTTC
>TRBJ1-2|TRBV5-1|NA|NA
CASSPTLRRVSNYGYTF
TGCGCCAGCAGCCCGACCCTCCGAAGGGTGTCGAACTATGGCTACACCTTC
>TRBJ2-1|TRBV6-1|TRBD2|NA
CATTLGTGTRDNEQFF
TGTGCCACCACACTCGGGACCGGGACTAGAGACAATGAGCAGTTCTTT
>TRBJ2-7|TRBV28|TRBD1|once
CASGSPGTGAYEQYF
TGTGCCAGCGGTTCTCCCGGGACAGGGGCCTACGAGCAGTACTTC
>TRBJ2-4|TRBV11-3|NA|once
CASSSLSDRVENIQYF
TGTGCCAGCAGCTCCCTCTCGGACAGAGTCGAAAACATTCAGTACTTC
>TRBJ1-4|TRBV25-1|TRBD1|NA
CASSEGQTGNEKLFF
TGTGCCAGCAGTGAGGGGCAGACAGGGAATGAAAAACTGTTTTTT
>TRBJ1-1|TRBV6-6|NA|NA
CASITAEINIEAFF
TGTGCCAGCATTACCGCAGAAATAAACATTGAAGCTTTCTTT
>TRBJ2-1|TRBV11-2|NA|NA
CASSARLREFF
TGTGCCAGCAGCGCTCGACTTCGGGAGTTCTTC
>TRBJ2-1|TRBV20-1|TRBD2|NA
CSARETGGTYNEQFF
TGCAGTGCTAGAGAAACGGGGGGGACCTACAATGAGCAGTTCTTC
>TRBJ1-5|TRBV6-1|NA|many
CASSEGVLRRHF
TGTGCCAGCAGTGAAGGCGTCCTACGGCGGCATTTT